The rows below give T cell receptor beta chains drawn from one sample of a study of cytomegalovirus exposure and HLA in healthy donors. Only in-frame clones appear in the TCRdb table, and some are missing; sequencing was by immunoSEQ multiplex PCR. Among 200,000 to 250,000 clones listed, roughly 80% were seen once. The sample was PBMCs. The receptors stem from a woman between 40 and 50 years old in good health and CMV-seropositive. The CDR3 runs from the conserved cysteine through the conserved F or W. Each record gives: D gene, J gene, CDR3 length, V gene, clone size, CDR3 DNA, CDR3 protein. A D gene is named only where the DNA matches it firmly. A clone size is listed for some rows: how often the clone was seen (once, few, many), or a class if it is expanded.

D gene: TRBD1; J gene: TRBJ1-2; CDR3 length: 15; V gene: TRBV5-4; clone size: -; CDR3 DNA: TGTGCCAGCAGCTCCCAGACAGGGTCCTTTGACGGCTACACCTTC; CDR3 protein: CASSSQTGSFDGYTF
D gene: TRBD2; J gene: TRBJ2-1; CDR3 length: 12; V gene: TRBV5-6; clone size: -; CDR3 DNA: TGTGCCAGCAGCTTGATACGGGGGGATCAGTTCTTC; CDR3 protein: CASSLIRGDQFF
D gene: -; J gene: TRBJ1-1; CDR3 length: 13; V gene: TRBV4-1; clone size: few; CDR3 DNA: TGCGCCAGCAGCCAAGATAGGAGGACGGAAGCTTTCTTT; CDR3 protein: CASSQDRRTEAFF
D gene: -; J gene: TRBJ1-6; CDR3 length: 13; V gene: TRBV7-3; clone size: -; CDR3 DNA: TGTGCCAGCAGCACAGACAGGAATTCACCCCTCCACTTT; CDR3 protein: CASSTDRNSPLHF
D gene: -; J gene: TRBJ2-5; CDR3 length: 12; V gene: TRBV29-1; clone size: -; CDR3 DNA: TGCAGCGTTGAGGATTTCGGGGAGACCCAGTACTTC; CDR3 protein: CSVEDFGETQYF
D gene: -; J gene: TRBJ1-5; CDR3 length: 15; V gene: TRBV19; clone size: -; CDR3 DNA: TGTGCCAGTAGTGACACAGGGAGGGGCAATCAGCCCCAGCATTTT; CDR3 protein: CASSDTGRGNQPQHF
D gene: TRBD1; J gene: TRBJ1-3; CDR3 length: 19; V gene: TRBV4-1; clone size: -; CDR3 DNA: TGCGCCAGCAGCCGCACAGTACCGGGACAGGGGTTTTCTGGAAACACCATATATTTT; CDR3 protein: CASSRTVPGQGFSGNTIYF
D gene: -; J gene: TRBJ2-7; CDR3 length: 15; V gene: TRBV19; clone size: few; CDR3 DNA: TGTGCCAGTAGTATCCGGGGGACAGACTCCTACGAGCAGTACTTC; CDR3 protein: CASSIRGTDSYEQYF
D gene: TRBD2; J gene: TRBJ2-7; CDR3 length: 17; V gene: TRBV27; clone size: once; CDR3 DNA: TGTGCCAGCAGTTTTTCGGGACTAGCGGGGGACATGACCGAGCAGTACTTC; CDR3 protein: CASSFSGLAGDMTEQYF
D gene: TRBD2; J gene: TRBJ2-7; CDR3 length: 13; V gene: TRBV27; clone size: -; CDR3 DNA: TGTGCCAGCAGTCCGGGAGGGCCCCACGAGCAGTACTTC; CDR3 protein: CASSPGGPHEQYF
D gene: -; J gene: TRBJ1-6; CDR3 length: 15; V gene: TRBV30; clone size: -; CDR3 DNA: TGTGCCTGGAGTGTGAGTGTTCCCTATAATTCACCCCTCCACTTT; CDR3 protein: CAWSVSVPYNSPLHF
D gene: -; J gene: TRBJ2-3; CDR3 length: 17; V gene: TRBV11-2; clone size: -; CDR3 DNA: TGTGCCAGCAGCTTAGTTTTGCGCTCCGTAAGCACAGATACGCAGTATTTT; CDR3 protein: CASSLVLRSVSTDTQYF
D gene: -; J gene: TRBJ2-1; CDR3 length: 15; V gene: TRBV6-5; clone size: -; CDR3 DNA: TGTGCCAGCAGTTACTCGAGGGCTAGATCCAATGAGCAGTTCTTC; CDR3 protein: CASSYSRARSNEQFF
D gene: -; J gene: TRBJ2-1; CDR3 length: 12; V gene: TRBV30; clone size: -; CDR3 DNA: TGTGCCTGGAGTACCTCCGGGTTTGAGCAGTTCTTC; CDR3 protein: CAWSTSGFEQFF
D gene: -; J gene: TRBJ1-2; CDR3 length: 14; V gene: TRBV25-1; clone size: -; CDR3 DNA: TGTGCCAGCAGTGAACGGCGGTCGCCTTATGGCTACACCTTC; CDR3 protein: CASSERRSPYGYTF
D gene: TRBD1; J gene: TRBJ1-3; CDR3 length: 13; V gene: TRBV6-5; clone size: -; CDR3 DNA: TGTGCCAGGGACAGGGTTGCTGGAAACACCATATATTTT; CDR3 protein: CARDRVAGNTIYF
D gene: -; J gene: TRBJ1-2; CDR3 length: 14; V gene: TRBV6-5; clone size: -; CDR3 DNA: TGTGCCAGCAGTTTAGACTACAGGGACTATGGCTACACCTTC; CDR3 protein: CASSLDYRDYGYTF
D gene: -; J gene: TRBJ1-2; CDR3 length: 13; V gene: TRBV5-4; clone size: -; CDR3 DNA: TGTGCCAGCAGCCGGGAGGGAAACTATGGCTACACCTTC; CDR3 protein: CASSREGNYGYTF
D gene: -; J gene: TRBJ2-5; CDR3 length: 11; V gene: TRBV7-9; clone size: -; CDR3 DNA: TGTTCCAGCAGCTTACGGGAGACCCAGTACTTC; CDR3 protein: CSSSLRETQYF
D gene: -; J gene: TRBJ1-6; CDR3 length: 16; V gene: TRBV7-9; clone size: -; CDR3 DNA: TGTGCCAGCAGCTTAGCCTTCGGGACTGAGAATTCACCCCTCCACTTT; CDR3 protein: CASSLAFGTENSPLHF
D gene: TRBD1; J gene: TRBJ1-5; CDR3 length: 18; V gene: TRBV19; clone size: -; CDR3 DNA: TGTGCCAGTAGTATACCACCGGACAGGGGGGATAGCAATCAGCCCCAGCATTTT; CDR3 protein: CASSIPPDRGDSNQPQHF
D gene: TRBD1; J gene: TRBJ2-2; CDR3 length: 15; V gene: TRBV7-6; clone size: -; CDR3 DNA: TGTGCCAGCAGCCCGCCCGGGACAGAGACCGGGGAGCTGTTTTTT; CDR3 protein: CASSPPGTETGELFF
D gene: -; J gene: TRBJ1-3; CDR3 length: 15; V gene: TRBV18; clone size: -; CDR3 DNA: TGTGCCAGCTCCCCCACAGAGGGGGCTGGAAACACCATATATTTT; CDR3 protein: CASSPTEGAGNTIYF
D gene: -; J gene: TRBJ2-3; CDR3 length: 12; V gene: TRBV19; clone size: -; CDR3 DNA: TGTGCCAGTAAAGGCGACTCATATACGCAGTATTTT; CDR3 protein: CASKGDSYTQYF
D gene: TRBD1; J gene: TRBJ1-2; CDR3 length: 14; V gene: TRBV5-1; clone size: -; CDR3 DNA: TGCGCCAGCAGCAGGGGACAGGGTGGCTATGGCTACACCTTC; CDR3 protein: CASSRGQGGYGYTF
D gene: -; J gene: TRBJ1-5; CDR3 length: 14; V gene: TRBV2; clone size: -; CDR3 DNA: TGTGCCAGCAGTGAAGCCTCCCAGTACCAGCCCCAGCATTTT; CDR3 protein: CASSEASQYQPQHF
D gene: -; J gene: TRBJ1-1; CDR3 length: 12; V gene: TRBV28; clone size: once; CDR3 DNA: TGTGCCAGCAGTGTCATCCGACAGGAAGCTTTCTTT; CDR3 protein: CASSVIRQEAFF
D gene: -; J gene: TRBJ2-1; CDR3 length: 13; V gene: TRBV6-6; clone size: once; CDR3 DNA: TGTGCCAGCAGCCACAGGGACTACAATGAGCAGTTCTTC; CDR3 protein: CASSHRDYNEQFF
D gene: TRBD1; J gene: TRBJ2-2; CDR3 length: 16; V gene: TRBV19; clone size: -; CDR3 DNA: TGTGCCAGTAGTAGGGGACAGGGGGCCTTCACCGGGGAGCTGTTTTTT; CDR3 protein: CASSRGQGAFTGELFF
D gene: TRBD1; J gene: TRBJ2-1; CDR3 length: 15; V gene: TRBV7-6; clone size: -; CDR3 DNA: TGTGCCAGCAGCATCTCAGGGGGCGCGGGGAATGAGCAGTTCTTC; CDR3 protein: CASSISGGAGNEQFF
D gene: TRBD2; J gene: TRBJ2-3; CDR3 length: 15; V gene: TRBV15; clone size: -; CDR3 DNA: TGTGCCACCAGCCCACGGACTAGCGACACAGATACGCAGTATTTT; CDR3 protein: CATSPRTSDTDTQYF
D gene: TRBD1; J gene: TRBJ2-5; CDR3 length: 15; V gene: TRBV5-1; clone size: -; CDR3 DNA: TGCGCCAGCAGCCCGGGGACAGGAAAACAAGAGACCCAGTACTTC; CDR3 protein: CASSPGTGKQETQYF
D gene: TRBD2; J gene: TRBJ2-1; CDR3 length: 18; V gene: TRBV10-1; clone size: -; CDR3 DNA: TGCGCCACCATCCTGACTAGCGGGGTGCTGGGAAAAAACAATGAGCAGTTCTTC; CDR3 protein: CATILTSGVLGKNNEQFF
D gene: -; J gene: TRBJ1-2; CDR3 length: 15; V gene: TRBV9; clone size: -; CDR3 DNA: TGTGCCAGCAGCGTAGTAGCTGTTGCTAACTATGGCTACACCTTC; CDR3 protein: CASSVVAVANYGYTF
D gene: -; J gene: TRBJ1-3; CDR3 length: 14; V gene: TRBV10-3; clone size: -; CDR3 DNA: TGTGCCATCAGTGAATTCTCCTCTGGAAACACCATATATTTT; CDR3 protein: CAISEFSSGNTIYF
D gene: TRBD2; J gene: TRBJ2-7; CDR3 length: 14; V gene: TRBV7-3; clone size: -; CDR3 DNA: TGTGCCAGCAGCTTGGGCTCCACTAGCGACGAGCAGTACTTC; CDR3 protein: CASSLGSTSDEQYF
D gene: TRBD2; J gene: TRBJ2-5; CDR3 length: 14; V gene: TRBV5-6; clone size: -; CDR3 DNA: TGTGCCAGCAGCATGCTAGCGGTCCAAGAGACCCAGTACTTC; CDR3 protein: CASSMLAVQETQYF
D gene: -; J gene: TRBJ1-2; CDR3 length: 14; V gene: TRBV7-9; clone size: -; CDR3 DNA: TGTGCCAGCAGCCGGGCCGAACCCAGGGATGGCTACACCTTC; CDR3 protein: CASSRAEPRDGYTF
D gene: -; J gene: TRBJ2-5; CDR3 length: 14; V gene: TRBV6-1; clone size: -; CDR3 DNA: TGTGCCAGCAGTGAGAGTGGGCACCCTTGGGAGCAGTACTTC; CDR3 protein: CASSESGHPWEQYF
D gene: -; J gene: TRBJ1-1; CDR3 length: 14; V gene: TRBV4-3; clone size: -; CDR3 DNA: TGCGCCAGCAGCCGGGAGACATCGAACACTGAAGCTTTCTTT; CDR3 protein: CASSRETSNTEAFF
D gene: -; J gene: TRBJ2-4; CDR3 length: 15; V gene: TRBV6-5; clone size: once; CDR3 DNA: TGTGCCAGCAGTGCTACTATACTAGCCAAAAACATTCAGTACTTC; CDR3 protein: CASSATILAKNIQYF
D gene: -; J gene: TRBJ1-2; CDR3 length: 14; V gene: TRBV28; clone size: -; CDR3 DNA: TGTGCCAGGCGGACAGCTAAAACTAAGAATGGCTACACCTTC; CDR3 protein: CARRTAKTKNGYTF
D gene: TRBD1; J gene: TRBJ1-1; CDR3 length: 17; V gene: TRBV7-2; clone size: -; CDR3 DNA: TGTGCCAGCAGCTTTTTAGGGACAGGGGGCTCTTACGATGAAGCTTTCTTT; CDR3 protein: CASSFLGTGGSYDEAFF
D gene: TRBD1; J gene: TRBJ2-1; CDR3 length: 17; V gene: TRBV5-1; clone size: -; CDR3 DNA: TGCGCCAGCGATCCCCTCCGCGGGACAGGGGAGTTCAATGAGCAGTTCTTC; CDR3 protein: CASDPLRGTGEFNEQFF
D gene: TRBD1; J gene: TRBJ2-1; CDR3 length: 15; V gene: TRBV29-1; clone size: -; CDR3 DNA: TGCAGCGCCAGAGGACAGGCGAGTCCCTACAATGAGCAGTTCTTC; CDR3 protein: CSARGQASPYNEQFF
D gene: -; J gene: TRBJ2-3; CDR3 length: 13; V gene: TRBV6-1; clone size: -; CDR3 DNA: TGTGCCAGCAATGAGGGCCTAGCGGATACGCAGTATTTT; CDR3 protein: CASNEGLADTQYF
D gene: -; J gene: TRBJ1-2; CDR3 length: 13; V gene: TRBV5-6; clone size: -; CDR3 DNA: TGTGCCAGCAGCTGGGTGGGAGGGCACGGCTACACCTTC; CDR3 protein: CASSWVGGHGYTF
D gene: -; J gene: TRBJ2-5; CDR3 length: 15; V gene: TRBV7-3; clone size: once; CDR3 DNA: TGTGCCAGCAGCTTAGGCCCCCCGGAACGAGGGACCCAGTACTTC; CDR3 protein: CASSLGPPERGTQYF
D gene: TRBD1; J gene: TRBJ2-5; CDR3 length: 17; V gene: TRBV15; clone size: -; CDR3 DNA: TGTGCCACCAGCCCCCAGGACAGGGTCCCCTTAGGAGAGACCCAGTACTTC; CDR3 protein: CATSPQDRVPLGETQYF
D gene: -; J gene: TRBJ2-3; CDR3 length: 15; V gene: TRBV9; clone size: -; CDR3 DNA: TGTGCCAGCAGCGTAGTTCCGGGGAAACCAGATACGCAGTATTTT; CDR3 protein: CASSVVPGKPDTQYF
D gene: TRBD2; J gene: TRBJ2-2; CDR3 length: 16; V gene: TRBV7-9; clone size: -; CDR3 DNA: TGTGCCAGCAGCCGTCAGCGGGGGGGAGTATCCGGGGAGCTGTTTTTT; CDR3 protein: CASSRQRGGVSGELFF
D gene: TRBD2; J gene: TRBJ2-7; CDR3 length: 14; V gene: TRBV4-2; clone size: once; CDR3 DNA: TGTGCCAGCAGCCAAGAGGGGGGGTTGGACGAGCAGTACTTC; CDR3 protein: CASSQEGGLDEQYF
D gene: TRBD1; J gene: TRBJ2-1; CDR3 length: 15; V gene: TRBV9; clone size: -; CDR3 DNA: TGTGCCAGCAGCGTAGCGGGACAGAACTACAATGAGCAGTTCTTC; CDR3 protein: CASSVAGQNYNEQFF
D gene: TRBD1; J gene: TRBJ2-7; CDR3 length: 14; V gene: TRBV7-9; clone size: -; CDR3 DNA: TGTGCCAGCGCTACCGGGACAGGTGCGTACGAGCAGTACTTC; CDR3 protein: CASATGTGAYEQYF
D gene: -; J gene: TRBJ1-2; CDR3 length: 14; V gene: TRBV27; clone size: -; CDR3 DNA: TGTGCCAGCAGTTTAAGGCGGGGTACCTATGGCTACACCTTC; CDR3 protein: CASSLRRGTYGYTF
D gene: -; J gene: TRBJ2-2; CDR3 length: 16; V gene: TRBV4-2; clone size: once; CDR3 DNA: TGTGCCAGCAGCCAGGAAGACTCGACGAACACCGGGGAGCTGTTTTTT; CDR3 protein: CASSQEDSTNTGELFF
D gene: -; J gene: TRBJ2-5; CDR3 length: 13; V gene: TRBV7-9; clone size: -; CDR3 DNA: TGTGCCAGCAGCTCCACCGGGTCAGAGACCCAGTACTTC; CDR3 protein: CASSSTGSETQYF
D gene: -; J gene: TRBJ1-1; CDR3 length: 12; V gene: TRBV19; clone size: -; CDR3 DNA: TGTGCCAGTACCGTCACTGAAACTGAAGCTTTCTTT; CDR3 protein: CASTVTETEAFF
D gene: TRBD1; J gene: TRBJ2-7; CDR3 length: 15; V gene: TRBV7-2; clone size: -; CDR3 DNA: TGTGCCAGCAGCCCGATGGGACAGCCAGCCTACGAGCAGTACTTC; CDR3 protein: CASSPMGQPAYEQYF